This record looks at one TCR beta chain sequence and its context. Antigen unknown. This sample is drawn from a study of CD8+ T cells in alopecia areata. Study-wide findings and caveats: Researchers report lesional scalp, most notably alopecia totalis/universalis, outstripped normal scalp in clonality. Scalp samples also contribute reads from the resident alphabeta T cells found in normal skin.

The sample's treatment: oral pan-JAK inhibitor, 5-10 mg twice daily. The researchers isolated CD4+ and CD8+ T cells from PBMCs by sorting. The germline CDR1 and CDR2 sequences are SGHDN and FVKESK. Trimming shortened V by 4 bases and J by 4 bases, and 11 bases separated the two germline ends. This CDR3 has 13 residues. The sequencing template was cDNA reverse transcribed from extracted RNA. Measured with immunoSEQ multiplex PCR; TCRdb has only the in-frame clones, and not every one. Of around 100,000 clones in the sample, approximately 54% were seen once. The source of this sequence is a human donor with alopecia areata. The sample in question was CD8+ T cells sorted from blood, obtained at week 24, from a patient treated with tofacitinib. The chain recombines TRBV14 with TRBJ2-7; TRBD1 or TRBD2 may be the D gene (6 bases each). In DNA form, the CDR3 reads TGTGCCAGCAGCCCTAGGGGGAGGTACGAGCAGTACTTC. Protein sequence: CASSPRGRYEQYF. Full variable domain (missing parts from reference TRBV14 and TRBJ2-7): EAGVTQFPSHSVIEKGQTVTLRCDPISGHDNLYWYRRVMGKEIKFLLHFVKESKQDESGMPNNRFLAERTGGTYSTLKVQPAELEDSGVYFCASSPRGRYEQYFGPGTRLTVT.